Each of the 17 T cell receptor beta chains below was sequenced from the same sample in a study of T cell responses to AZD1222 COVID-19 vaccine. The repertoire was sequenced with immunoSEQ multiplex PCR; TCRdb's copy has only in-frame clones and lacks some. This table holds about 160,000 clones, 75% to 95% found once. Here the sequenced sample was peripheral blood, taken on day 0 of AZD1222 vaccination. Receptors originate from an adult in good health.

The chain is built from TRBV2 and TRBJ2-7; TRBD1 might be the D (6 bases). The length of the CDR3 is 15 residues. V was shortened by 7 bases and J by 0 bases, with 16 bases between the two germline ends. The germline gives CDR1 SNHLY, CDR2 FYNNEI. CDR3 protein: CASKNRVKSSYEQYF. The CDR3 bases are TGTGCCAGCAAGAACAGGGTAAAGAGCTCCTACGAGCAGTACTTC.

V and J are TRBV28 and TRBJ1-6; D call uncertain. CDR3 size: 17 residues. The V end lost 3 bases, the J end lost 0 bases, and 12 bases lay between the germline ends. Germline V gives CDR1 MDHEN, CDR2 SYDVKM. Written as DNA, the CDR3 is TGTGCCAGCAGTTTTCCCGGGGAAACCTCCTATAATTCACCCCTCCACTTT. This encodes CASSFPGETSYNSPLHF.

The rearrangement joins TRBV10-2 to TRBJ1-6, with 9 nucleotides matching TRBD1. CDR1 WSHSY and CDR2 SAAADI come from the germline V gene. The V segment lost 6 bases and the J segment 10 bases; nucleotides outside the gene matches: 4. The CDR3 consists of 13 residues. CDR3 loop: CASRDRGSSPLHF. DNA of the CDR3: TGCGCCAGCAGAGACAGGGGGAGCTCACCCCTCCACTTT.

This clone was seen just once. This chain links TRBV20-1 with TRBJ1-4; TRBD1 is a possible D gene (5 bases). Trimming left V 4 bases short and J 11 bases short, with 14 bases between. Germline loops: CDR1 DFQATT, CDR2 SNEGSKA (reference sequence). The CDR3 has 12 residues. CDR3 coding DNA: TGCAGTGCTAATGAGGGGTTGGGGAAACTGTTTTTT. It codes for CSANEGLGKLFF.

The chain is built from TRBV2 and TRBJ1-2; no definite D call. CDR1 and CDR2 from the germline V gene are SNHLY and FYNNEI. This CDR3 region has 13 residues. Trimming took 5 bases from V and 2 from J, leaving 9 bases between them. Here the CDR3 DNA reads TGTGCCAGCAGTCGGGAAGGGAACTATGGCTACACCTTC. It is translated as CASSREGNYGYTF.

The gene calls are TRBV11-2 and TRBJ2-1, with 7 bases lining up with TRBD1. The V segment lost 4 bases and the J segment 6 bases; nucleotides outside the gene matches: 18. CDR3 length equals 18 residues. Germline-derived CDR1 and CDR2 are SGHAT and FQNNGV. The CDR3 DNA reads as TGTGCCAGCAGCTCCTTGACAGGGAACCCGCGATGGGTCAATGAGCAGTTCTTC. Its protein product is CASSSLTGNPRWVNEQFF. The full variable domain, rest sourced from reference TRBV11-2 and TRBJ2-1, is EAGVAQSPRYKIIEKRQSVAFWCNPISGHATLYWYQQILGQGPKLLIQFQNNGVVDDSQLPKDRFSAERLKGVDSTLKIQPAKLEDSAVYLCASSSLTGNPRWVNEQFFGPGTRLTVL.

V gene TRBV24-1 combines with J gene TRBJ2-5; 10 bases agree with TRBD1. Germline trimming cut 1 base from V and 5 bases from J; bases unmatched to any gene: 6. Germline values: CDR1 KGHDR, CDR2 SFDVKD. The CDR3 spans 16 residues. CDR3: CATSDFPTGGEETQYF. CDR3 sequence (DNA): TGTGCCACCAGTGATTTTCCGACAGGGGGCGAGGAGACCCAGTACTTC.

This clone was counted once. The rearrangement joins TRBV19 to TRBJ2-7; weak D call: TRBD2 (5 bases). The CDR3 loop spans 15 amino acids. Between the trimmed V and J ends, which lost 5 bases and 1 base, there was a span of 15 bases. The germline gives CDR1 LNHDA, CDR2 SQIVND (reference sequence). The CDR3 spells CASSAWATGSYEQYF. CDR3 sequence (DNA): TGTGCCAGTAGTGCATGGGCGACGGGATCCTACGAGCAGTACTTC.

The chain recombines TRBV6-2 or TRBV6-3 with TRBJ1-2; 10 positions agree with TRBD1. Germline V CDR1 and CDR2: MNHEY, SVGEGT. The CDR3 has 16 amino acids. V lost 5 bases to trimming and J lost 7 bases; unmatched junction nucleotides: 13. CDR3 protein: CASSPPRRQGASGYTF. CDR3 in DNA: TGTGCCAGCAGTCCACCCCGTCGACAGGGGGCGTCTGGCTACACCTTC.

V is TRBV7-9 and J is TRBJ2-5; 9 bases are shared with TRBD1. There are 18 residues in the CDR3. Germline lookup yields CDR1 SEHNR and CDR2 FQNEAQ (reference sequence). With 4 bases clipped from V and 4 bases from J, the junction kept 16 bases outside the gene matches. CDR3 residues: CASSSLGGGDRAAETQYF. In nucleotides, the CDR3 is TGTGCCAGCAGCTCCCTAGGTGGGGGGGACAGGGCGGCAGAGACCCAGTACTTC. The whole variable domain, remainder taken from reference TRBV7-9 and TRBJ2-5, is DTGVSQNPRHKITKRGQNVTFRCDPISEHNRLYWYRQTLGQGPEFLTYFQNEAQLEKSRLLSDRFSAERPKGSFSTLEIQRTEQGDSAMYLCASSSLGGGDRAAETQYFGPGTRLLVL.

The J gene is TRBJ1-1, the V gene TRBV5-6, with D tentatively TRBD1 (5 bases). The CDR3 runs to 16 residues. Deletions cut 0 bases from V and 5 bases from J, with 17 bases between. The germline V gene has CDR1 SGHDT and CDR2 YYEEEE. CDR3 residues: CASSLAGEGTRTEAFF. CDR3 nucleotide sequence: TGTGCCAGCAGCTTGGCCGGCGAAGGGACGAGAACTGAAGCTTTCTTT.

The chain has TRBV6-5 and TRBJ2-1, with TRBD1 identical over 10 bases. CDR1 and CDR2 from the germline V gene are MNHEY and SVGAGI. The V and J ends lost 6 bases and 8 bases, in that order; junction bases with no gene match: 7. The CDR3 consists of 14 residues. In nucleotides, the CDR3 is TGTGCCAGCAGCCGGGACAGGGGAGCCGATGAGCAGTTCTTC. Its protein product is CASSRDRGADEQFF.

The chain uses TRBV4-1 and TRBJ1-3; D unresolved. Trimming cost V 7 bases and J 1 base, with 11 bases left between them. Germline V lookup: CDR1 MGHRA, CDR2 YSYEKL. This CDR3 is built from 14 residues. The CDR3 nucleotides are TGCGCCAGCAAGGGCGGAACTTCTGGAAACACCATATATTTT. As protein: CASKGGTSGNTIYF.

V is TRBV3-1 (or the pseudogene TRBV3-2) and J is TRBJ2-6; D perhaps matches TRBD1 (6 bases). V lost 5 bases to trimming and J lost 0 bases, with 14 bases between them. CDR3 length equals 17 residues. CDR1 LGHDT and CDR2 YNNKEL come from the germline V gene (reference sequence). This chain's CDR3 is CASSSTGSSSGANVLTF. The CDR3 bases are TGTGCCAGCAGCTCGACAGGTTCGAGCTCTGGGGCCAACGTCCTGACTTTC.

The V and J genes are TRBV5-1 and TRBJ2-7; perhaps TRBD1 as D (5 bases). The CDR3 has 15 amino acids. V gave up 5 bases and J gave up 6 bases, with 21 bases separating them. CDR1 is SGHRS and CDR2 is YFSETQ in the germline V gene. CDR3 loop: CASRTGLGLSSEQYF. The CDR3 DNA sequence: TGCGCCAGCAGAACAGGCCTGGGGCTCTCTAGCGAGCAGTACTTC.

The chain couples TRBV19 to TRBJ2-5, with D perhaps TRBD2 (6 bases). Germline V gives CDR1 LNHDA, CDR2 SQIVND (reference sequence). There are 14 residues in the CDR3. V was clipped by 5 bases and J by 5 bases, with 15 bases between them. The CDR3 protein is CASSPPGVSETQYF. CDR3 DNA: TGTGCCAGTAGTCCCCCGGGGGTCAGTGAGACCCAGTACTTC.

A note on this clone: Other DNA sequences in the same sample also yield this CDR3. The V gene is TRBV6-1, the J gene TRBJ1-5; no clear D. The CDR3 length is 14 residues. Germline loops: CDR1 MNHNS, CDR2 SASEGT. The V end lost 2 bases, the J end lost 0 bases, and 5 bases lay between the germline ends. The CDR3 sequence: CASSEPGSNQPQHF. CDR3 DNA: TGTGCCAGCAGTGAACCGGGTAGCAATCAGCCCCAGCATTTT.